The rows below give T cell receptor beta chains drawn from one sample of a study of CD8 T cells in Susac syndrome. TCRdb itself ran the immunoSEQ multiplex PCR reads through MiXCR, one entry per CDR3 protein. The sample has fewer than 300,000 distinct CDR3 sequences; approximately 84% are singletons. Sequenced input: CD8+ T cells from PBMCs. Receptors originate from a human donor with multiple sclerosis. CDR3s include the opening cysteine and the closing phenylalanine or tryptophan. A D gene is named only where the DNA matches it firmly. Clone size is shown for a subset of rows, as once, few, many or a class of expanded clone.

>TRBD2|once|TRBV29-1|TRBJ2-3|15
CSVVDLSGNVDTQYF
TGCAGCGTTGTGGACCTTAGCGGGAACGTAGATACGCAGTATTTT
>TRBD2|.|TRBV19|TRBJ2-1|16
CASSIRLAGRYNEQFF
TGTGCCAGTAGTATCAGACTAGCGGGAAGATACAATGAGCAGTTCTTC
>TRBD2|.|TRBV29-1|TRBJ2-1|14
CSVEGLSSYNEQFF
TGCAGCGTTGAGGGACTAAGCTCCTACAATGAGCAGTTCTTC
>TRBD2|.|TRBV29-1|TRBJ2-1|17
CSVEWVETSGFEGEQFF
TGCAGCGTTGAATGGGTTGAAACTAGCGGGTTTGAGGGTGAGCAGTTCTTC
>TRBD2|.|TRBV27|TRBJ2-1|18
CASSLYLRTSGKYNEQFF
TGTGCCAGCAGTTTATATCTCCGGACTAGCGGCAAATACAATGAGCAGTTCTTC
>.|.|TRBV7-9|TRBJ2-1|16
CASSPTGGQPENEQFF
TGTGCCAGCAGCCCAACCGGGGGACAGCCAGAGAATGAGCAGTTCTTC
>.|.|TRBV2|TRBJ2-3|16
CASPLRGRESTDTQYF
TGTGCCAGCCCGCTCCGGGGGCGCGAAAGCACAGATACGCAGTATTTT
>.|.|TRBV5-6|TRBJ2-1|17
CASSLAGWVGFYNEQFF
TGTGCCAGCAGCTTGGCCGGGTGGGTAGGGTTTTACAATGAGCAGTTCTTC
>TRBD1|.|TRBV10-3|TRBJ2-1|14
CAIRKGDRVNKQFF
TGTGCCATCAGAAAAGGGGACAGGGTCAATAAGCAGTTCTTC
>TRBD2|once|TRBV20-1|TRBJ2-7|13
CSAPGTSVLEQYF
TGCAGTGCCCCGGGGACTAGCGTCCTAGAGCAGTACTTC
>.|.|TRBV11-1|TRBJ2-3|18
CASSFQGSGLFSTDTQYF
TGTGCCAGCAGCTTTCAGGGTAGCGGATTGTTTAGCACAGATACGCAGTATTTT
>.|.|TRBV12-3/TRBV12-4|TRBJ1-3|16
CASGTPWTEAGNTIYF
TGTGCCAGCGGAACCCCTTGGACAGAAGCTGGAAACACCATATATTTT
>TRBD2|.|TRBV12-3/TRBV12-4|TRBJ2-7|17
CASSSRLAGATIYEQYF
TGTGCCAGCAGTTCCCGACTAGCGGGAGCGACAATCTACGAGCAGTACTTC
>.|.|TRBV6-5|TRBJ2-1|11
CASMAYNEQFF
TGTGCCAGCATGGCCTACAATGAGCAGTTCTTC
>.|.|TRBV27|TRBJ1-2|14
CASSLQGGNYGYTF
TGTGCCAGCAGTTTACAGGGTGGGAACTATGGCTACACCTTC
>.|.|TRBV12-3/TRBV12-4|TRBJ1-2|14
CASRGVDSAYGYTF
TGTGCCAGTCGGGGGGTCGACAGCGCCTATGGCTACACCTTC
>.|.|TRBV6-2/TRBV6-3|TRBJ2-1|12
CASTYDNNEQFF
TGTGCCAGCACCTACGATAACAATGAGCAGTTCTTC
>.|.|TRBV27|TRBJ2-7|15
CASSLCAQGAYEQYF
TGTGCCAGCAGTTTATGCGCACAGGGTGCCTACGAGCAGTACTTC
>.|once|TRBV21-1|TRBJ2-1|15
CASSKSSSTGNEQFF
TGTGCCAGCAGCAAAAGCAGCAGTACAGGCAATGAGCAGTTCTTC
>.|.|TRBV7-9|TRBJ2-1|12
CASSEGGVEQFF
TGTGCCAGCAGCGAAGGGGGGGTTGAGCAGTTCTTC
>.|once|TRBV5-6|TRBJ1-1|14
CASSFWSPGSEAFF
TGTGCCAGCAGCTTTTGGAGTCCGGGCTCTGAAGCTTTCTTT
>.|.|TRBV5-6|TRBJ2-6|14
CASSFGWGANVLTF
TGTGCCAGCAGCTTCGGTTGGGGGGCCAACGTCCTGACTTTC
>.|few|TRBV27|TRBJ1-1|13
CASSLLTNTEAFF
TGTGCCAGCAGTTTACTGACGAACACTGAAGCTTTCTTT
>TRBD2|.|TRBV7-2|TRBJ2-7|15
CASSLAAIGGYEQYF
TGTGCCAGCAGCTTAGCGGCGATCGGGGGGTACGAGCAGTACTTC
>.|.|TRBV27|TRBJ2-7|16
CASSPTTGEKPLEQYF
TGTGCCAGCAGCCCAACCACCGGAGAAAAACCCCTCGAGCAGTACTTC
>.|.|TRBV7-2|TRBJ1-5|15
CASSWHRNSNQPQHF
TGTGCCAGCAGCTGGCACAGGAATAGCAATCAGCCCCAGCATTTT
>TRBD1|.|TRBV27|TRBJ2-7|15
CASSGTGQGKSEQYF
TGTGCCAGCAGTGGGACAGGGCAAGGGAAGAGCGAGCAGTACTTC
>.|.|TRBV6-5|TRBJ2-7|15
CASSYSIPNSYEQYF
TGTGCCAGCAGTTACTCGATCCCGAACTCCTACGAGCAGTACTTC
>TRBD2|.|TRBV29-1|TRBJ2-2|15
CSGTSGRMNTGELFF
TGCAGCGGGACTAGCGGGCGCATGAACACCGGGGAGCTGTTTTTT
>TRBD1|.|TRBV28|TRBJ2-1|16
CASSFPPGQGWNEQFF
TGTGCCAGCAGTTTCCCACCGGGACAGGGTTGGAATGAGCAGTTCTTC
>.|.|TRBV12-3/TRBV12-4|TRBJ1-1|15
CASTLLGGYYTEAFF
TGTGCCAGCACCTTGCTTGGGGGCTATTACACTGAAGCTTTCTTT
>TRBD1|.|TRBV29-1|TRBJ2-4|12
CSVYGQGNIQYF
TGCAGCGTGTACGGACAGGGTAACATTCAGTACTTC
>.|.|TRBV27|TRBJ1-1|13
CASMHRRGTEAFF
TGTGCCAGCATGCACCGGAGGGGAACTGAAGCTTTCTTT
>TRBD1|.|TRBV25-1|TRBJ1-1|15
CASSEKSGGYTEAFF
TGTGCCAGCAGTGAAAAATCAGGGGGTTACACTGAAGCTTTCTTT
>.|few|TRBV28|TRBJ2-2|12
CASSLRTGELFF
TGTGCCAGCAGTTTAAGAACCGGGGAGCTGTTTTTT
>TRBD1|.|TRBV19|TRBJ2-2|15
CASSRRGPPTGELFF
TGTGCCAGTAGCCGCAGGGGGCCTCCCACCGGGGAGCTGTTTTTT
>.|.|TRBV7-9|TRBJ1-3|15
CASSPLGTRGNTIYF
TGTGCCAGCAGTCCCTTGGGGACGCGAGGAAACACCATATATTTT
>.|.|TRBV2|TRBJ2-2|12
CASKGGTGELFF
TGTGCCAGCAAGGGTGGCACCGGGGAGCTGTTTTTT
>TRBD1|.|TRBV7-9|TRBJ2-5|16
CASSDPGQGRQETQYF
TGTGCCAGCAGCGATCCGGGACAGGGCCGCCAAGAGACCCAGTACTTC
>.|.|TRBV24-1|TRBJ2-5|16
CATSDPTEGAVETQYF
TGTGCCACCAGTGATCCGACGGAGGGGGCGGTGGAGACCCAGTACTTC
>TRBD1|.|TRBV27|TRBJ2-6|21
CASSLSLVGTGDLSGANVLTF
TGTGCCAGCAGTTTATCGTTAGTCGGGACAGGGGACCTCTCTGGGGCCAACGTCCTGACTTTC
>.|.|TRBV5-5|TRBJ1-1|13
CASRYDLNTEAFF
TGTGCCAGCAGGTATGACCTGAACACTGAAGCTTTCTTT
>TRBD1|.|TRBV28|TRBJ2-7|14
CASRKDRDNYEQYF
TGTGCCAGCAGAAAGGACAGGGACAACTACGAGCAGTACTTC
>.|.|TRBV3-1|TRBJ1-2|14
CASSQDRGWDGYTF
TGTGCCAGCAGCCAAGATCGCGGCTGGGATGGCTACACCTTC
>.|.|TRBV12-5|TRBJ2-7|10
CASGFPPQYF
TGTGCTAGTGGTTTCCCCCCGCAGTACTTC
>.|.|TRBV13|TRBJ2-1|13
CASGAGLPLEQFF
TGTGCCAGCGGAGCCGGACTACCTCTTGAGCAGTTCTTC
>TRBD2|once|TRBV7-3|TRBJ2-1|16
CASSGQLAGLHNEQFF
TGTGCCAGCAGCGGTCAACTAGCGGGTCTCCACAATGAGCAGTTCTTC
>TRBD1|.|TRBV7-7|TRBJ2-1|15
CASSVTGGSYNEQFF
TGTGCTAGCAGCGTTACAGGGGGCTCCTACAATGAGCAGTTCTTC
>.|.|TRBV27|TRBJ2-7|14
CASATRGRTYEQYF
TGTGCCAGCGCGACCAGAGGCAGGACCTACGAGCAGTACTTC
>.|.|TRBV7-9|TRBJ2-5|14
CASSGLRGGETQYF
TGTGCCAGCAGCGGCTTAAGGGGGGGAGAGACCCAGTACTTC
>TRBD1|.|TRBV4-1|TRBJ1-2|15
CASSRGQDMNYGYTF
TGCGCCAGCAGCCGTGGACAGGATATGAACTATGGCTACACCTTC
>TRBD2|.|TRBV7-9|TRBJ2-1|16
CASSVSGLAGYNEQFF
TGTGCCAGCAGTGTGAGCGGGCTAGCGGGGTACAATGAGCAGTTCTTC
>TRBD1|.|TRBV28|TRBJ2-1|17
CASSRNRWDRPYNEQFF
TGTGCCAGCAGTCGAAACCGCTGGGACAGACCCTACAATGAGCAGTTCTTC
>.|.|TRBV29-1|TRBJ1-4|14
CSVDGDGNNEKLFF
TGCAGCGTGGATGGGGACGGAAATAATGAAAAACTGTTTTTT
>TRBD1|.|TRBV2|TRBJ1-1|18
CASTYRAPGQGLGAEAFF
TGTGCCAGCACCTACCGTGCCCCGGGACAGGGACTGGGGGCCGAAGCTTTCTTT
>TRBD2|.|TRBV27|TRBJ2-7|16
CASTPSSGTITHEQYF
TGTGCCAGCACCCCCTCTAGCGGGACCATCACTCACGAGCAGTACTTC
>.|.|TRBV9|TRBJ2-2|13
CASRALDTGELFF
TGTGCCAGCAGAGCCCTAGACACCGGGGAGCTGTTTTTT
>TRBD2|.|TRBV29-1|TRBJ2-5|16
CSVQGTSGGEVETQYF
TGCAGCGTCCAGGGGACTAGCGGGGGAGAAGTGGAGACCCAGTACTTC
>TRBD2|.|TRBV3-1|TRBJ2-1|16
CASSQDRSGIYNEQFF
TGTGCCAGCAGCCAAGATAGAAGCGGGATCTACAATGAGCAGTTCTTC